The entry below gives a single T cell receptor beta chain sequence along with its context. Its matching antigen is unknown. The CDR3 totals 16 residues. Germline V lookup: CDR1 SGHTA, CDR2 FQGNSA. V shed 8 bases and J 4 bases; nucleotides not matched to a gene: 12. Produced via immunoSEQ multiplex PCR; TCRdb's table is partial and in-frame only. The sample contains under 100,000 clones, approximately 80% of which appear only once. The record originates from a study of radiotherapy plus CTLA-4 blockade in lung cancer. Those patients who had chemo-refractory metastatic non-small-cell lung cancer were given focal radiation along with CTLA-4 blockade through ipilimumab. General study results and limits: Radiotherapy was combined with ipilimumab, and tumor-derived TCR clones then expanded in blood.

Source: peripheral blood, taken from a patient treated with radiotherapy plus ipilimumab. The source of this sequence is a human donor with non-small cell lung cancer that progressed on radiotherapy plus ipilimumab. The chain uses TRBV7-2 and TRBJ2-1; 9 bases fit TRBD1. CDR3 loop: CASRDAGTGSYNEQFF. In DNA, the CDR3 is TGTGCCAGCCGCGACGCCGGGACAGGGTCATACAATGAGCAGTTCTTC.